This is a list of T cell receptor beta chains from one sample in a study of immune evolution from preneoplasia to lung adenocarcinoma. Sequenced by immunoSEQ multiplex PCR; TCRdb stores in-frame clones only, minus some. The data hold 14,000 or so clones, with 85% observed a single time. The specimen was FFPE lung adenocarcinoma in situ tissue. The receptor set was obtained from an older donor with lung adenocarcinoma. The CDR3 runs from the conserved cysteine through the conserved F or W. The D gene is left open where the match is weak. Only part of the rows carry a size: once, few, many, or a class if the clone is expanded.

clone_size	v_call	d_call	j_call	cdr3_aa	cdr3_nt
once	TRBV28	.	TRBJ1-1	CASSFPNARAFF	TGTGCCAGCAGTTTCCCGAATGCCCGTGCTTTCTTT
.	TRBV28	TRBD1	TRBJ1-1	CASSLTGFTEAFF	TGTGCCAGCAGTCTGACAGGGTTCACTGAAGCTTTCTTT
few	TRBV19	TRBD1	TRBJ1-5	CASSLRGLFNQPQHF	TGTGCCAGTAGTTTGAGGGGGCTTTTCAATCAGCCCCAGCATTTT
.	TRBV30	.	TRBJ1-2	CAWRDRGRGYYGYTF	TGTGCCTGGAGGGACCGGGGCAGGGGATACTATGGCTACACCTTC
.	TRBV28	.	TRBJ2-4	CASSLGSREDIQYF	TGTGCCAGCAGTTTAGGTTCCAGGGAGGACATTCAGTACTTC
.	TRBV18	.	TRBJ1-2	CANSQRREEGYTF	TGTGCCAACTCACAACGCAGGGAGGAGGGCTACACCTTC
.	TRBV5-1	.	TRBJ2-7	CASSFTSSYEQYF	TGCGCCAGCAGCTTTACCAGCTCCTACGAGCAGTACTTC
.	TRBV7-9	.	TRBJ1-2	CASSLGGTAGYTF	TGTGCCAGCAGCTTAGGTGGGACCGCTGGCTACACCTTC
.	TRBV5-1	TRBD2	TRBJ2-1	CASSSAGGGTYEQFF	TGCGCCAGCAGCTCGGCGGGAGGTGGTACATATGAGCAGTTCTTC
few	TRBV28	.	TRBJ2-2	CASSSPATRDTGELFF	TGTGCCAGCAGTTCCCCCGCGACCAGGGACACCGGGGAGCTGTTTTTT
.	TRBV9	TRBD2	TRBJ2-7	CASSVGSGGASYEQYF	TGTGCCAGCAGCGTAGGAAGCGGGGGAGCCTCTTACGAGCAGTACTTC
.	TRBV20-1	.	TRBJ1-1	CSELWNTEAFF	TGCAGTGAACTCTGGAACACTGAAGCTTTCTTT
.	TRBV10-3	TRBD1	TRBJ1-2	CAISRTGGSGYTF	TGTGCCATCAGTCGGACAGGGGGCTCTGGCTACACCTTC
.	TRBV5-4	.	TRBJ2-2	CASSSQGSAGELFF	TGTGCCAGCAGCTCCCAAGGTTCCGCCGGGGAGCTGTTTTTT
once	TRBV15	.	TRBJ2-3	CATSGWTATDTQYF	TGTGCCACCAGCGGGTGGACAGCCACAGATACGCAGTATTTT
once	TRBV6-1	TRBD1	TRBJ1-2	CASSGSRDRGIVGYTF	TGTGCCAGCAGTGGTTCCCGGGACAGGGGGATAGTTGGCTACACCTTC
.	TRBV21-1	.	TRBJ1-1	CASSEQLATIRTEAFF	TGTGCCAGCAGCGAGCAGCTAGCCACAATTCGCACTGAAGCTTTCTTT
.	TRBV10-3	TRBD2	TRBJ2-7	CAISEPPGLGADEQYF	TGTGCCATCAGTGAGCCCCCGGGACTAGGGGCGGACGAGCAGTACTTC
few	TRBV28	.	TRBJ2-7	CASGPFLGLGEQYF	TGTGCCAGCGGCCCCTTCCTTGGCTTGGGCGAGCAGTACTTC
.	TRBV21-1	.	TRBJ1-4	CASSKDGRAEEKLFF	TGTGCCAGCAGCAAAGATGGCAGGGCGGAGGAAAAACTGTTTTTT
once	TRBV7-9	TRBD1	TRBJ2-5	CASSSTGGTETQYF	TGTGCCAGCAGCTCGACAGGGGGAACGGAGACCCAGTACTTC
few	TRBV9	TRBD2	TRBJ2-3	CASSVDGGRTDTQYF	TGTGCCAGCAGCGTAGATGGCGGGAGGACAGATACGCAGTATTTT
.	TRBV7-9	.	TRBJ1-1	CASSRGRNTEAFF	TGTGCCAGCAGCCGGGGTCGGAACACTGAAGCTTTCTTT
few	TRBV30	TRBD1	TRBJ2-3	CAWTGGDRGLGDTQYF	TGTGCCTGGACCGGTGGAGACAGGGGGCTTGGAGATACGCAGTATTTT
.	TRBV11-2	.	TRBJ2-5	CASSFPGAETQYF	TGTGCCAGCAGCTTCCCGGGCGCAGAGACCCAGTACTTC
.	TRBV11-3	TRBD2	TRBJ2-1	CASSESGTSGSSSYNEQFF	TGTGCCAGCAGCGAAAGCGGGACTAGCGGGTCGAGCTCCTACAATGAGCAGTTCTTC
.	TRBV9	.	TRBJ2-2	CASSVQPNTGELFF	TGTGCCAGCAGCGTCCAACCCAACACCGGGGAGCTGTTTTTT
.	TRBV28	TRBD2	TRBJ2-2	CASSPLRAGAGELFF	TGTGCCAGCAGTCCCCTCAGGGCGGGGGCCGGGGAGCTGTTTTTT
.	TRBV7-9	.	TRBJ2-2	CASSVRVLQRSTGELFF	TGTGCCAGCAGCGTTAGGGTCCTCCAACGATCCACCGGGGAGCTGTTTTTT
.	TRBV27	TRBD1	TRBJ2-7	CASSWTGSPGEQYF	TGTGCCAGCAGTTGGACAGGGTCTCCGGGGGAGCAGTACTTC
.	TRBV6-1	.	TRBJ1-4	CASRNAGGGGEKLFF	TGTGCCAGCAGGAATGCCGGGGGAGGGGGTGAAAAACTGTTTTTT
.	TRBV10-1	TRBD1	TRBJ2-7	CASSDPGQGSNEQYF	TGCGCCAGCAGTGACCCGGGACAGGGGTCTAACGAGCAGTACTTC
once	TRBV7-2	.	TRBJ2-1	CASSPQIYNEQFF	TGTGCCAGCAGCCCCCAGATCTACAATGAGCAGTTCTTC